This TCR beta chain was obtained from a study of blood T cell repertoires in COVID-19. About the study: Acute and convalescent COVID-19 specimens originated in the United States, Italy and Spain. T cells, B-cell-depleted T cells, or PBMCs provided the cDNA or gDNA that served as material.

This CDR3 region has 15 residues. Trimming pared 1 base from V and 3 bases from J, leaving 13 bases between. Germline CDR1 reads LGHNA; CDR2 reads YSLEER. Seattle's enrolled individuals joined amid active infection and were then monitored longitudinally. Original processing notes: Estimated nucleated cell counts came from reference gene primer amplification. Produced via immunoSEQ multiplex PCR; TCRdb's table is partial and in-frame only. The V and J calls and the clone size are those of that table, but D and trimming were determined from the DNA. The data contain hundreds of thousands of clones, approximately 83% of them singletons.

The specimen sequenced was peripheral blood. This clonotype originated in a young woman with COVID-19, enrolled during active disease. This chain uses TRBV4-3 with TRBJ2-7; the D is unclear. CDR3 region: CASSQGLTENYEQYF. In nucleotides, the CDR3 is TGCGCCAGCAGCCAAGGATTGACGGAGAACTACGAGCAGTACTTC.